What follows are 32 T cell receptor beta chains derived from one specimen sequenced in a study of T cell responses to AZD1222 COVID-19 vaccine. TCRdb's copy holds only in-frame clones and misses some; the assay was immunoSEQ multiplex PCR. The data contain 140,000 to 150,000 clones, approximately 85% of them singletons. Sequencing was performed on peripheral blood, taken on day 0 of AZD1222 vaccination. Source of these receptors: an adult in good health.

This sequence joins TRBV4-1 and TRBJ2-1, with D unresolved. With 1 base removed from V and 0 bases from J, the gap between germline ends came to 7 bases. The germline V gene encodes CDR1 MGHRA and CDR2 YSYEKL. This CDR3 region has 15 residues. The CDR3: CASSQAESSYNEQFF. CDR3 coding DNA: TGCGCCAGCAGCCAAGCAGAGAGCTCCTACAATGAGCAGTTCTTC.

This chain connects TRBV11-2 to TRBJ1-1; the D gene is possibly TRBD1 (5 bases). Germline V gene data show CDR1 as SGHAT and CDR2 as FQNNGV. V shed 5 bases and J shed 0 bases, with 13 bases lying between them. CDR3 length: 15 amino acids. CDR3 in amino acids: CASSPTGTVNTEAFF. The CDR3 region has the DNA TGTGCCAGCAGCCCTACCGGGACGGTGAACACTGAAGCTTTCTTT.

For the CDR3, the DNA is TGTGCCAGCAGCAAAAAAGCTCATCAGCCCCAGCATTTT. This sequence encodes CASSKKAHQPQHF. J is TRBJ1-5 and V is TRBV11-2; D ambiguous. The germline V gene has CDR1 SGHAT and CDR2 FQNNGV. The CDR3 is made up of 13 amino acids. V was cut by 5 bases and J by 5 bases, with 10 bases left in between.

The J gene is TRBJ2-2, the V gene TRBV30, with D unclear. This CDR3 comprises 18 residues. Germline V gives CDR1 GTSNPN, CDR2 SVGIG (reference sequence). Between the trimmed V and J ends, which lost 0 bases and 0 bases, there was a span of 17 bases. The DNA for the CDR3 is TGTGCCTGGAGTGTAGAAGGCATCCCGTTCGCGAACACCGGGGAGCTGTTTTTT. Protein: CAWSVEGIPFANTGELFF.

The chain couples TRBV7-2 to TRBJ1-5, with D maybe TRBD1 (5 bases). The CDR3 has 17 residues. Trimming removed 1 base at V and 1 base at J, with 14 bases between. Germline CDR1 SGHTA, CDR2 FQGNSA. CDR3 in amino acids: CASSLGGFLGSNQPQHF. The CDR3 bases are TGTGCCAGCAGCTTAGGGGGGTTTCTGGGAAGCAATCAGCCCCAGCATTTT.

The V and J genes are TRBV6-1 and TRBJ1-5, with TRBD1 identical over 11 bases. The CDR3 has 15 residues. V trimming: 2 bases; J trimming: 6 bases; junction bases outside the gene matches: 3. The germline gives CDR1 MNHNS, CDR2 SASEGT. The CDR3 DNA follows: TGTGCCAGCAGTGAAATGGGACAGGGGGGTCAGCCCCAGCATTTT. This translates into CASSEMGQGGQPQHF.

This clone has at least ten counts. J is TRBJ1-6 and V is TRBV7-9, with D maybe TRBD1 (5 bases). CDR3 size: 14 residues. V was pared by 6 bases and J by 7 bases, with 13 bases between. CDR1 SEHNR and CDR2 FQNEAQ come from the germline V gene (reference sequence). The CDR3 reads CASSSTDDNSPLHF. In DNA, the CDR3 is TGTGCCAGCAGTTCGACAGATGACAATTCACCCCTCCACTTT.

In its sample, this clone was seen a few times. The chain uses TRBV3-1 (or the pseudogene TRBV3-2) and TRBJ2-3; no firm D call. CDR3 length: 13 residues. In germline, CDR1 is LGHDT, CDR2 YNNKEL (reference sequence). V was pared by 3 bases and J by 4 bases, with 8 bases between. The CDR3 is CASSHGDADTQYF. CDR3 coding DNA: TGTGCCAGCAGCCACGGCGATGCAGATACGCAGTATTTT.

This sequence joins TRBV29-1 and TRBJ2-5; no clear D. The CDR3 length is 12 residues. V lost 4 bases and J lost 5, with 11 bases in between. CDR1 is SQVTM, CDR2 ANQGSEA, per germline. The CDR3 sequence: CSVGSLLETQYF. CDR3 DNA sequence: TGCAGCGTTGGAAGCTTACTGGAGACCCAGTACTTC.

This clone was detected only a few times. The CDR3 loop is CASSERQGNYEQYF. In DNA, the CDR3 is TGTGCCAGCAGTGAAAGGCAGGGGAACTACGAGCAGTACTTC. This chain uses TRBV6-1 with TRBJ2-7; the D gene is possibly TRBD1 (6 bases). V dropped 2 bases and J dropped 3 bases, with 11 bases sitting between them. Germline assignment: CDR1 MNHNS and CDR2 SASEGT. The CDR3 has 14 amino acids.

The rearrangement joins TRBV5-1 to TRBJ2-2; no reliable D call. Germline lookup yields CDR1 SGHRS and CDR2 YFSETQ. With 0 bases removed from V and 1 base from J, the gap between germline ends came to 4 bases. CDR3 length: 14 residues. In DNA, the CDR3 is TGCGCCAGCAGCTTGGCCGGGAACACCGGGGAGCTGTTTTTT. It encodes CASSLAGNTGELFF.

The chain employs TRBV5-1 and TRBJ1-3, with D possibly TRBD1 on 5 matching bases. Germline V gives CDR1 SGHRS, CDR2 YFSETQ. V lost 3 bases to trimming and J lost 4 bases, with 11 bases between them. CDR3 size: 14 residues. Here the CDR3 DNA reads TGCGCCAGCAGCTCGACGACAGAGGGAAACACCATATATTTT. Translating gives CASSSTTEGNTIYF.

V gene TRBV2 combines with J gene TRBJ1-4, with unresolved D. Germline CDR1 reads SNHLY; CDR2 reads FYNNEI. This CDR3 spans 20 amino acids. V lost 3 bases to trimming and J lost 5 bases, with 28 bases between them. CDR3 nucleotides: TGTGCCAGCAGTGACCCATCGTCGGTGACGGCCTCTAGGTTGAATGAAAAACTGTTTTTT. This encodes CASSDPSSVTASRLNEKLFF.

This chain uses TRBV5-1 with TRBJ1-4, with TRBD1 matching 8 bases. J lost 8 bases, V lost 4 bases, and 4 bases had no gene match. The germline V gene encodes CDR1 SGHRS and CDR2 YFSETQ. There are 13 residues in the CDR3. The CDR3 reads CASSQGAGEKLFF. The CDR3 nucleotides read TGCGCCAGCAGCCAGGGGGCCGGGGAAAAACTGTTTTTT.

This clone came up a few times. The chain combines TRBV3-1 (or the pseudogene TRBV3-2) with TRBJ1-2, with 8 bases identical to TRBD1. V shed 3 bases and J 8 bases; nucleotides not matched to a gene: 8. This CDR3 contains 14 residues. Germline V gene lookup returns CDR1 LGHDT and CDR2 YNNKEL (reference sequence). The CDR3 is CASSHTTGAEGYTF. The CDR3 region has the DNA TGTGCCAGCAGCCATACGACAGGGGCGGAAGGCTACACCTTC.

CDR3 coding DNA: TGTGCCACCAGTGACCCCCAGCGGAGCTCCTACAATGAGCAGTTCTTC. It encodes CATSDPQRSSYNEQFF. The chain couples TRBV24-1 to TRBJ2-1; weak D call: TRBD2 (5 bases). CDR3 length: 16 residues. Germline V lookup: CDR1 KGHDR, CDR2 SFDVKD. Trimming took off 4 bases at V and 0 bases at J, with 12 bases between the two ends.

This chain joins TRBV2 and TRBJ2-1; TRBD2 matches at 12 bases. This CDR3 is 15 amino acids long. After removal of 4 bases from V and 7 bases from J, the junction contained 5 bases not matched to a gene. CDR1 SNHLY and CDR2 FYNNEI come from the germline V gene. The CDR3: CASSALTSGSNEQFF. CDR3 DNA sequence: TGTGCCAGCAGTGCCCTGACTAGCGGGAGTAATGAGCAGTTCTTC. Complete variable domain (other parts from reference TRBV2 and TRBJ2-1): EPEVTQTPSHQVTQMGQEVILRCVPISNHLYFYWYRQILGQKVEFLVSFYNNEISEKSEIFDDQFSVERPDGSNFTLKIRSTKLEDSAMYFCASSALTSGSNEQFFGPGTRLTVL.

The chain is built from TRBV7-2 and TRBJ2-3; maybe TRBD2 (5 bases). Germline V gives CDR1 SGHTA, CDR2 FQGNSA. The length of the CDR3 is 14 residues. The V end was cut by 3 bases, the J end by 1 base, with 8 bases between. CDR3 sequence: CASSFAGGTDTQYF. The CDR3 DNA is TGTGCCAGCAGCTTTGCCGGGGGCACAGATACGCAGTATTTT. Based on the CDR3 plus reference TRBV7-2 and TRBJ2-3, the full variable domain is GAGVSQSPSNKVTEKGKDVELRCDPISGHTALYWYRQSLGQGLEFLIYFQGNSAPDKSGLPSDRFSAERTGGSVSTLTIQRTQQEDSAVYLCASSFAGGTDTQYFGPGTRLTVL.

The CDR3 region is CATQTSPDNEQFF. The CDR3, as DNA: TGTGCCACCCAAACTTCCCCGGACAATGAGCAGTTCTTC. V is TRBV21-1 and J is TRBJ2-1; the tabulated D call, TRBD2, remains unverified against the DNA. TRBV21-1 is a known pseudogene. The CDR3 extends over 13 amino acids.

The chain recombines TRBV3-1 (or the pseudogene TRBV3-2) with TRBJ1-2; D call uncertain. Germline CDR1 and CDR2: LGHDT and YNNKEL (reference sequence). The CDR3 extends over 16 amino acids. Trimming cost V 4 bases and J 7 bases, with 22 bases left between them. CDR3 in DNA: TGTGCCAGCAGCCCTCAGGCCAGCACAGTTGCTATTGGCTACACCTTC. Amino acid sequence: CASSPQASTVAIGYTF.

This rearrangement joins TRBV2 to TRBJ1-5; D perhaps matches TRBD1 (5 bases). The CDR3 spans 13 residues. Trimming took off 10 bases at V and 7 bases at J, with 17 bases between the two ends. Germline assignment: CDR1 SNHLY and CDR2 FYNNEI. The CDR3 coding sequence is TGTGCCACCGCCCTCGATGGACAACAGCCCCAGCATTTT. Amino acids: CATALDGQQPQHF.

V is TRBV10-3 and J is TRBJ1-3; the D gene is possibly TRBD1 (5 bases). In germline, CDR1 is ENHRY, CDR2 SYGVKD. This CDR3 comprises 17 residues. The germline V and J ends were trimmed by 7 bases and 0 bases, with 19 bases remaining between them. Here the CDR3 reads CAIKWRGEIFSGNTIYF. CDR3 nucleotides: TGTGCCATCAAGTGGAGAGGGGAGATATTCTCTGGAAACACCATATATTTT.

The V gene is TRBV19, the J gene TRBJ1-3; no firm D call. The CDR3 is made up of 14 amino acids. V lost 4 bases and J lost 0, with 7 bases in between. Germline CDR1 is LNHDA and CDR2 is SQIVND (reference sequence). CDR3 loop: CASSRSNSGNTIYF. CDR3 sequence (DNA): TGTGCCAGTAGTAGGTCCAACTCTGGAAACACCATATATTTT.

The V and J genes are TRBV2 and TRBJ2-4; D possibly matches TRBD1 or TRBD2 (6 bases each). V lost 2 bases and J lost 3, with 11 bases in between. Per germline, CDR1 SNHLY and CDR2 FYNNEI. This CDR3 has 15 residues. CDR3 amino acids: CASSEFGGRKNIQYF. In DNA form, the CDR3 reads TGTGCCAGCAGTGAATTCGGGGGCCGCAAAAACATTCAGTACTTC. Full variable domain (missing parts from reference TRBV2 and TRBJ2-4): EPEVTQTPSHQVTQMGQEVILRCVPISNHLYFYWYRQILGQKVEFLVSFYNNEISEKSEIFDDQFSVERPDGSNFTLKIRSTKLEDSAMYFCASSEFGGRKNIQYFGAGTRLSVL.

V gene TRBV5-6 combines with J gene TRBJ1-4; possibly TRBD1 for D (5 bases). Looked up from germline, CDR1 is SGHDT and CDR2 is YYEEEE. The CDR3 totals 14 residues. V was shortened by 2 bases and J by 5 bases, with 10 bases between the two germline ends. CDR3 nucleotides: TGTGCCAGCAGCTTCGGGACCGGGAATGAAAAACTGTTTTTT. Translation gives CASSFGTGNEKLFF.

This clone was recorded only once. The chain combines TRBV15 with TRBJ1-1; no firm D call. The germline V gene encodes CDR1 LNHNV and CDR2 YYDKDF (reference sequence). V gave up 0 bases and J gave up 3 bases, with 8 bases separating them. The CDR3 loop spans 14 amino acids. The DNA of the CDR3 is TGTGCCACCAGCAGAGATTTCTCTGACACTGAAGCTTTCTTT. This translates into CATSRDFSDTEAFF. Full variable domain (outside the CDR3, taken from reference TRBV15 and TRBJ1-1): DAMVIQNPRYQVTQFGKPVTLSCSQTLNHNVMYWYQQKSSQAPKLLFHYYDKDFNNEADTPDNFQSRRPNTSFCFLDIRSPGLGDTAMYLCATSRDFSDTEAFFGQGTRLTVV.

V is TRBV5-5 and J is TRBJ2-1, with a possible D match to TRBD1 (7 bases). CDR3 length equals 15 residues. V was clipped by 4 bases and J by 6 bases, with 17 bases between them. Germline CDR1 reads SGHKS; CDR2 reads YYEKEE (reference sequence). The CDR3 sequence is CASSQQGGNRNEQFF. The CDR3 bases are TGTGCCAGCAGCCAGCAGGGGGGTAATCGCAATGAGCAGTTCTTC.

The table lists this clone with a count of one. This chain uses TRBV2 with TRBJ1-2; perhaps TRBD1 as D (6 bases). The CDR3 consists of 12 residues. V lost 4 bases and J 8 bases, leaving 11 bases between the germline ends. Germline values: CDR1 SNHLY, CDR2 FYNNEI. The CDR3: CASSVGQEGYTF. CDR3 nucleotide sequence: TGTGCCAGCAGTGTGGGACAAGAGGGCTACACCTTC.

DNA for the CDR3: TGTGCCTGGAGTGGGGTCCTAAACACCATATATTTT. Translating it yields CAWSGVLNTIYF. V gene TRBV30 combines with J gene TRBJ1-3; D ambiguous. The CDR3 contains 12 residues. The ends were cut back, 1 base at V and 6 bases at J, with 7 bases in the middle. Looked up from germline, CDR1 is GTSNPN and CDR2 is SVGIG (reference sequence).

This sequence joins TRBV12-3 or TRBV12-4 and TRBJ1-6; 8 bases are shared with TRBD1. Unmatched junction bases numbered 1, after V lost 5 bases and J lost 7 bases. This CDR3 spans 13 amino acids. CDR3 bases: TGTGCCAGCAGTGGACAGGGAAATTCACCCCTCCACTTT. This codes for CASSGQGNSPLHF.

This rearrangement joins TRBV9 to TRBJ2-2, with 7 bases fitting TRBD2. The CDR3 loop spans 16 amino acids. Per the germline V gene, CDR1 is SGDLS and CDR2 is YYNGEE. Germline trimming cut 6 bases from V and 2 bases from J; bases unmatched to any gene: 10. The CDR3 protein is CASTLDGGSNTGELFF. The DNA of the CDR3 is TGTGCCAGCACCCTAGACGGCGGGAGTAACACCGGGGAGCTGTTTTTT. Variable domain in full (rest from reference TRBV9 and TRBJ2-2): DSGVTQTPKHLITATGQRVTLRCSPRSGDLSVYWYQQSLDQGLQFLIQYYNGEERAKGNILERFSAQQFPDLHSELNLSSLELGDSALYFCASTLDGGSNTGELFFGEGSRLTVL.

In DNA, the CDR3 is TGCGCCAGCAGCTCGGGAGGACAGGGGGCGTCGGAGACCCAGTACTTC. Translated: CASSSGGQGASETQYF. The chain joins TRBV5-1 to TRBJ2-5; TRBD1 matches 11 bases. This CDR3 is 16 amino acids long. CDR1 is SGHRS, CDR2 YFSETQ, per germline. V lost 3 bases to trimming and J lost 5 bases; unmatched junction nucleotides: 9.